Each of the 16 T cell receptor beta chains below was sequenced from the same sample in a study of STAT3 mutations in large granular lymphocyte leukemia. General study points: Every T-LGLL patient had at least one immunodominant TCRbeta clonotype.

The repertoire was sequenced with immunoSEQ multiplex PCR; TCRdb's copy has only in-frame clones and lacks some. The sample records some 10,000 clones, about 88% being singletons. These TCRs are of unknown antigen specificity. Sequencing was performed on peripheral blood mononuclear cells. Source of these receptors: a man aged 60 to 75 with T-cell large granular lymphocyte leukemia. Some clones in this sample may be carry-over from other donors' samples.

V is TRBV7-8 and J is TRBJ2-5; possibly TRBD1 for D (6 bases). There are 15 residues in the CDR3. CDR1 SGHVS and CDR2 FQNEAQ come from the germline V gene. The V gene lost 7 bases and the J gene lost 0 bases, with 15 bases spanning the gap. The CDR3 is CASNSGASDQETQYF. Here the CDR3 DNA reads TGTGCCAGCAACTCAGGGGCCTCGGACCAAGAGACCCAGTACTTC. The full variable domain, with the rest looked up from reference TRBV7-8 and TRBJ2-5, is GAGVSQSPRYKVAKRGQDVALRCDPISGHVSLFWYQQALGQGPEFLTYFQNEAQLDKSGLPSDRFFAERPEGSVSTLKIQRTQQEDSAVYLCASNSGASDQETQYFGPGTRLLVL.

CDR3 sequence (DNA): TGTGCCGGTCAACAGGTCGCCTCCTACGAGCAGTACTTC. As protein: CAGQQVASYEQYF. This chain uses TRBV6-1 with TRBJ2-7, with D perhaps TRBD1 (5 bases). The CDR3 sequence is 13 residues long. Germline lookup yields CDR1 MNHNS and CDR2 SASEGT. Trimming pared 11 bases from V and 0 bases from J, leaving 14 bases between.

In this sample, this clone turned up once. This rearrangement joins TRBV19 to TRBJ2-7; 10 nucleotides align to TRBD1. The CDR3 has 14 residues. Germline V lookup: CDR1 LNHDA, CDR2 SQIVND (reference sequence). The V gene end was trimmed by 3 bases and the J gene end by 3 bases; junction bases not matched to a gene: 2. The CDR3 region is CASSMGTGDYEQYF. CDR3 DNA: TGTGCCAGTAGTATGGGGACAGGGGACTACGAGCAGTACTTC.

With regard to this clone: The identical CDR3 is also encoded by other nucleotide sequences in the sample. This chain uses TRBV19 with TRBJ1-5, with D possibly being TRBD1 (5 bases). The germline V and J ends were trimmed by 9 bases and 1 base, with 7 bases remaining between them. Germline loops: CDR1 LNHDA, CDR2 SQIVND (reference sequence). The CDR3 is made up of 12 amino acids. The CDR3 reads CASRDSNQPQHF. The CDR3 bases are TGTGCCAGCCGGGACAGCAATCAGCCCCAGCATTTT.

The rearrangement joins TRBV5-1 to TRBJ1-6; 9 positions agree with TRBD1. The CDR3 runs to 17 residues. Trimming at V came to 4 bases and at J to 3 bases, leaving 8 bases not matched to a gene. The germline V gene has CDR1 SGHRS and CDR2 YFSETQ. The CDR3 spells CASSRDRAVYYNSPLHF. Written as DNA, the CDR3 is TGCGCCAGCAGCCGGGACAGGGCCGTCTACTATAATTCACCCCTCCACTTT.

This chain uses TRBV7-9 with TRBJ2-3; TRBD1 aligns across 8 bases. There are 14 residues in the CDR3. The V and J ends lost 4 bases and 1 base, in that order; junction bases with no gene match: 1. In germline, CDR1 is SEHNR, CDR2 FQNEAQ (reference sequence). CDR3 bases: TGTGCCAGCAGCTCGGGACAGGGCACAGATACGCAGTATTTT. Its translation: CASSSGQGTDTQYF.

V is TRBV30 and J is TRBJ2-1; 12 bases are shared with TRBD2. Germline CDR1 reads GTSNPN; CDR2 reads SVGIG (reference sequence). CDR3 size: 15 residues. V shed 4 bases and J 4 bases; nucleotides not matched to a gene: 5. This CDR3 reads CAWIPGLAGYNEQFF. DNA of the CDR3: TGTGCCTGGATCCCGGGACTAGCGGGTTACAATGAGCAGTTCTTC. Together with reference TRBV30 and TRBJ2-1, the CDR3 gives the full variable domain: SQTIHQWPATLVQPVGSPLSLECTVEGTSNPNLYWYRQAAGRGLQLLFYSVGIGQISSEVPQNLSASRPQDRQFILSSKKLLLSDSGFYLCAWIPGLAGYNEQFFGPGTRLTVL.

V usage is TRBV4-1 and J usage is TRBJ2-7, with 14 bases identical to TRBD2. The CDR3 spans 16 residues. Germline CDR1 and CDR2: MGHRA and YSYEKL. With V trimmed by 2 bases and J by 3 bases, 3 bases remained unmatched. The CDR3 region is CASSQPGTSGGYEQYF. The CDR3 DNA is TGCGCCAGCAGCCAACCAGGGACTAGCGGGGGCTACGAGCAGTACTTC.

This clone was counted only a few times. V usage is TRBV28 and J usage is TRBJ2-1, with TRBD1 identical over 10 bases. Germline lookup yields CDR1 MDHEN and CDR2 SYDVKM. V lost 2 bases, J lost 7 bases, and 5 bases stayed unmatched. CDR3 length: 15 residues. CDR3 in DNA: TGTGCCAGCAGTTTAGGGGCGGGACAGGGGAATGAGCAGTTCTTC. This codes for CASSLGAGQGNEQFF.

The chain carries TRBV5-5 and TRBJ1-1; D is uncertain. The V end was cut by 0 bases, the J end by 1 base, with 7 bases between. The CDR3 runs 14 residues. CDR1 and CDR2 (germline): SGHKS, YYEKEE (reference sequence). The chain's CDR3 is CASSLDFANTEAFF. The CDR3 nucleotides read TGTGCCAGCAGCTTGGATTTTGCGAACACTGAAGCTTTCTTT.

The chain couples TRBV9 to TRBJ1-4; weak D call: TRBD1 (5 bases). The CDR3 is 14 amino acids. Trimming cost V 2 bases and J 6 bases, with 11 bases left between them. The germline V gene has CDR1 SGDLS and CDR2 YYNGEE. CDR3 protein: CASSVDGGDEKLFF. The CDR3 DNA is TGTGCCAGCAGCGTGGACGGAGGGGATGAAAAACTGTTTTTT.

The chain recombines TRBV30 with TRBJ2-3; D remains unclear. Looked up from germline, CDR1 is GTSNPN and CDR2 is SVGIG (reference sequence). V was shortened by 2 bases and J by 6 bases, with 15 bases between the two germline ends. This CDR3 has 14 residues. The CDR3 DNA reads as TGTGCCTGGAGTCCCGGCTTGGGTGACGATACGCAGTATTTT. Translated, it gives CAWSPGLGDDTQYF.

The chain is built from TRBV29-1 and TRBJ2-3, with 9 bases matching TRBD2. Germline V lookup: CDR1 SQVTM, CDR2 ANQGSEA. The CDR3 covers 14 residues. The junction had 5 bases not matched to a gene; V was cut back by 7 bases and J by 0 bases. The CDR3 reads CSGEAGGSTDTQYF. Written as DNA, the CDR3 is TGCAGCGGGGAAGCGGGAGGAAGCACAGATACGCAGTATTTT.

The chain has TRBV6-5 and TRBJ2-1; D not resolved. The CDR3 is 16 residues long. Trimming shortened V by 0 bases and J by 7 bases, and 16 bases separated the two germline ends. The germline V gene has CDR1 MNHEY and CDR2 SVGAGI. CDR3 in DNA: TGTGCCAGCAGTTACTCGGGGATCGGCGAGCGAAATGAGCAGTTCTTC. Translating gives CASSYSGIGERNEQFF.

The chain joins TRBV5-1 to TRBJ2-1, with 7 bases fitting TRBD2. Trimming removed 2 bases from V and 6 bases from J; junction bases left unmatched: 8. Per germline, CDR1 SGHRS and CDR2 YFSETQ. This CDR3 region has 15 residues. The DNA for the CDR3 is TGCGCCAGCAGCTTAGGTGCTAGCGGAAGCAATGAGCAGTTCTTC. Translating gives CASSLGASGSNEQFF.

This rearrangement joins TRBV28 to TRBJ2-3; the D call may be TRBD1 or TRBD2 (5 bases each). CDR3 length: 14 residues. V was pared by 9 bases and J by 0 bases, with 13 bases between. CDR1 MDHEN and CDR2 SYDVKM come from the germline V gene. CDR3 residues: CASQGPSSTDTQYF. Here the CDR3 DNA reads TGTGCCAGTCAGGGACCCTCTAGCACAGATACGCAGTATTTT.